This passage covers 24 T cell receptor beta chains from one sample sequenced in a study of long-term antiretroviral therapy in people with HIV. Survey-level resolution applied to immunoSEQ assay v3.0. Some clones are missing from TCRdb's copy, which holds only in-frame ones; the method was immunoSEQ multiplex PCR. This table has 30,000 to 50,000 clones, 70% to 90% appearing once. The sample was unsorted PBMCs, taken 1.2 years after starting antiretroviral therapy. The receptors shown here come from a woman in her 50s with HIV.

The chain couples TRBV6-5 to TRBJ1-2; TRBD1 matches 7 bases. Germline lookup yields CDR1 MNHEY and CDR2 SVGAGI. V gave up 7 bases and J gave up 5 bases; unmatched junction bases: 10. The CDR3 is 14 amino acids. The chain's CDR3 is CASKGTAAFYGYTF. CDR3 sequence (DNA): TGTGCCAGCAAAGGGACAGCTGCTTTTTATGGCTACACCTTC.

The V gene is TRBV11-2, the J gene TRBJ2-4; 9 positions agree with TRBD1. There are 18 residues in the CDR3. Trimming removed 5 bases from V and 0 bases from J; junction bases left unmatched: 11. Germline lookup yields CDR1 SGHAT and CDR2 FQNNGV. The CDR3 is CASSRPRTGALAKNIQYF. CDR3 nucleotides: TGTGCCAGCAGCCGCCCCAGGACAGGGGCACTAGCCAAAAACATTCAGTACTTC.

This chain links TRBV5-1 with TRBJ2-7; 10 bases align to TRBD1. The CDR3 runs 16 residues. With 5 bases clipped from V and 3 bases from J, the junction kept 11 bases outside the gene matches. Germline CDR1 and CDR2: SGHRS and YFSETQ. The chain's CDR3 is CASREDGTGVLYEQYF. The CDR3, as DNA: TGCGCCAGCAGGGAGGATGGGACAGGGGTCCTCTACGAGCAGTACTTC.

The V call is TRBV7-2, the J call TRBJ2-3; D ambiguous. V shed 2 bases and J shed 6 bases, with 9 bases lying between them. There are 13 residues in the CDR3. Germline CDR1 SGHTA, CDR2 FQGNSA. The CDR3 is CASSLSWRDTQYF. The CDR3 DNA sequence: TGTGCCAGCAGCTTATCCTGGCGCGATACGCAGTATTTT.

The rearrangement links TRBV6-5 to TRBJ1-3; TRBD1 matches at 9 bases. Germline V gene lookup returns CDR1 MNHEY and CDR2 SVGAGI. V was clipped by 6 bases and J by 4 bases; unmatched bases: 4. The CDR3 loop spans 14 amino acids. Here the CDR3 reads CASRFTGGGNTIYF. In DNA form, the CDR3 reads TGTGCCAGCAGATTCACAGGGGGCGGAAACACCATATATTTT.

This chain links TRBV27 with TRBJ2-7; maybe TRBD1 (5 bases). CDR1 MNHEY and CDR2 SMNVEV come from the germline V gene (reference sequence). The CDR3 loop spans 13 amino acids. V lost 5 bases, J lost 0 bases, and 8 bases lay in between. The CDR3 loop is CASSQGSSYEQYF. The DNA of the CDR3 is TGTGCCAGCAGTCAGGGCAGCTCCTACGAGCAGTACTTC.

In this sample, this clone turned up once. This chain uses TRBV5-1 with TRBJ2-5; 11 positions match TRBD1. Per germline, CDR1 SGHRS and CDR2 YFSETQ. Germline trimming cut 2 bases from V and 4 bases from J; bases unmatched to any gene: 4. The length of the CDR3 is 15 residues. The CDR3 bases are TGCGCCAGCAGCTTTAGGACAGGGGGCCGAGAGACCCAGTACTTC. Translation gives CASSFRTGGRETQYF.

This sequence joins TRBV6-1 and TRBJ2-3; a possible D gene is TRBD1 (5 bases). This CDR3 has 18 residues. Trimming left V 4 bases short and J 6 bases short, with 26 bases between. Per germline, CDR1 MNHNS and CDR2 SASEGT. The CDR3 reads CASSGLDLLGVGADTQYF. The CDR3, as DNA: TGTGCCAGCAGTGGCTTGGACCTATTGGGCGTAGGGGCGGATACGCAGTATTTT.

This clone was seen a few times. The V gene is TRBV5-6, the J gene TRBJ1-2; 10 bases map to TRBD1. Germline CDR1 and CDR2: SGHDT and YYEEEE. The CDR3 runs to 17 residues. Trimming cost V 6 bases and J 8 bases; bases outside gene matches: 19. This chain's CDR3 is CASTLPGRDRGFGGYTF. For the CDR3, the DNA is TGTGCCAGCACCCTTCCAGGCCGGGACAGGGGATTTGGAGGCTACACCTTC.

The genes are TRBV2 and TRBJ2-5; D remains unclear. V lost 2 bases to trimming and J lost 7 bases, with 11 bases between them. Looked up from germline, CDR1 is SNHLY and CDR2 is FYNNEI. CDR3 length equals 13 residues. CDR3 nucleotide sequence: TGTGCCAGCAGTGAATGGGTCTCCGGGACCCAGTACTTC. Amino acids: CASSEWVSGTQYF.

CDR3: CASRFGGGAENGYTF. The CDR3 DNA reads as TGTGCCAGCAGGTTTGGAGGGGGCGCGGAGAATGGCTACACCTTC. The chain links TRBV27 to TRBJ1-2; 7 bases map to TRBD1. Unmatched junction bases numbered 13, after V lost 6 bases and J lost 6 bases. Germline loops: CDR1 MNHEY, CDR2 SMNVEV (reference sequence). This CDR3 comprises 15 residues.

V gene TRBV30 combines with J gene TRBJ1-6; possibly TRBD1 for D (6 bases). This CDR3 contains 16 residues. Trimming took 2 bases from V and 7 from J, leaving 18 bases between them. The germline CDR1 and CDR2 sequences are GTSNPN and SVGIG (reference sequence). The CDR3 DNA is TGTGCCTGGAGTTTGGGGACCGACAGGCCGAATTCACCCCTCCACTTT. Translation gives CAWSLGTDRPNSPLHF. The complete variable domain, with remaining parts taken from reference TRBV30 and TRBJ1-6, reads SQTIHQWPATLVQPVGSPLSLECTVEGTSNPNLYWYRQAAGRGLQLLFYSVGIGQISSEVPQNLSASRPQDRQFILSSKKLLLSDSGFYLCAWSLGTDRPNSPLHFGNGTRLTVT.

The chain recombines TRBV29-1 with TRBJ1-1; D is undetermined. V dropped 2 bases and J dropped 2 bases, with 9 bases sitting between them. The V gene's germline CDR1 is SQVTM and CDR2 ANQGSEA. The CDR3 runs to 13 residues. The CDR3 DNA is TGCAGCGTTGAACCCAGTCCCAACACTGAAGCTTTCTTT. It is translated as CSVEPSPNTEAFF.

In this sample, this clone turned up a few times. V and J are TRBV9 and TRBJ2-3, with D possibly matching TRBD2 (6 bases). The CDR3 totals 14 residues. With 0 bases removed from V and 1 base from J, the gap between germline ends came to 6 bases. Germline V gives CDR1 SGDLS, CDR2 YYNGEE. The CDR3 coding sequence is TGTGCCAGCAGCGTAGGGGAGGGCACAGATACGCAGTATTTT. Protein: CASSVGEGTDTQYF. Drawing the rest from reference TRBV9 and TRBJ2-3, the complete variable domain is DSGVTQTPKHLITATGQRVTLRCSPRSGDLSVYWYQQSLDQGLQFLIQYYNGEERAKGNILERFSAQQFPDLHSELNLSSLELGDSALYFCASSVGEGTDTQYFGPGTRLTVL.

The genes are TRBV28 and TRBJ2-5; no clear D gene. The J call may be mistaken, given a closer DNA end match to TRBJ2-7. Germline V gene data show CDR1 as MDHEN and CDR2 as SYDVKM. This CDR3 is built from 12 residues. The CDR3 region is CASSLYEYEQYF. CDR3 DNA sequence: TGTGCCAGCAGTTTATACGAATACGAGCAGTACTTC.

The chain recombines TRBV9 with TRBJ2-1; D is unresolved. CDR1 is SGDLS and CDR2 is YYNGEE in the germline V gene. The CDR3 runs to 11 residues. The ends were cut back, 3 bases at V and 10 bases at J, with 8 bases in the middle. The CDR3 spells CASSAGREQFF. CDR3 sequence (DNA): TGTGCCAGCAGCGCCGGAAGGGAGCAGTTCTTC.

The chain links TRBV7-9 to TRBJ2-7; D is unclear. This CDR3 region has 14 residues. The V and J ends lost 5 bases and 2 bases respectively, with 13 bases between them. The V gene's germline CDR1 is SEHNR and CDR2 FQNEAQ (reference sequence). The CDR3 protein is CASSHELGTYEQYF. CDR3 bases: TGTGCCAGCAGCCACGAGTTGGGTACCTACGAGCAGTACTTC.

This clone was picked up one time. V is TRBV7-8 and J is TRBJ1-1, with a possible D match to TRBD1 (6 bases). This CDR3 is built from 16 residues. The germline V gene has CDR1 SGHVS and CDR2 FQNEAQ. Trimming pared 2 bases from V and 0 bases from J, leaving 13 bases between. The CDR3: CASSLFLTGMNTEAFF. The CDR3 coding sequence is TGTGCCAGCAGCTTATTCCTTACAGGGATGAACACTGAAGCTTTCTTT.

J is TRBJ1-3 and V is TRBV30; no reliable D call. The germline V and J ends were trimmed by 0 bases and 0 bases, with 6 bases remaining between them. The CDR3 sequence is 14 residues long. CDR1 and CDR2 (germline): GTSNPN, SVGIG (reference sequence). The CDR3, as DNA: TGTGCCTGGAGTGTTCGCAACTCTGGAAACACCATATATTTT. This translates into CAWSVRNSGNTIYF. Full variable domain (outside the CDR3, taken from reference TRBV30 and TRBJ1-3): SQTIHQWPATLVQPVGSPLSLECTVEGTSNPNLYWYRQAAGRGLQLLFYSVGIGQISSEVPQNLSASRPQDRQFILSSKKLLLSDSGFYLCAWSVRNSGNTIYFGEGSWLTVV.

This chain links TRBV5-4 with TRBJ1-4; D uncertain. This CDR3 contains 10 residues. Germline V CDR1 and CDR2: SGHNT, YYREEE (reference sequence). V was pared by 6 bases and J by 7 bases, with 4 bases between. In DNA, the CDR3 is TGTGCCAGCAACGGTGAAAAACTGTTTTTT. Residues: CASNGEKLFF.

The chain joins TRBV10-3 to TRBJ1-3; TRBD1 might be the D (5 bases). V shed 3 bases and J shed 2 bases, with 8 bases lying between them. Looked up from germline, CDR1 is ENHRY and CDR2 is SYGVKD. This CDR3 contains 14 residues. The CDR3 DNA reads TGTGCCATCAGTGACGGGGGGGCTGGAAACACCATATATTTT. As protein: CAISDGGAGNTIYF.

This clone has just a few counts. The CDR3 region has the DNA TGTGCCAGTAGTATTCGGAGCCACACTGAAGCTTTCTTT. This gives the protein CASSIRSHTEAFF. This rearrangement joins TRBV19 to TRBJ1-1; D is unresolved. V was clipped by 3 bases and J by 3 bases, with 8 bases between them. There are 13 residues in the CDR3. The germline CDR1 and CDR2 sequences are LNHDA and SQIVND (reference sequence).

This clone turned up a few times. The chain combines TRBV7-3 with TRBJ2-7; weak D call: TRBD1 (7 bases). V was clipped by 5 bases and J by 5 bases, with 16 bases between them. This CDR3 contains 14 residues. From germline, CDR1 is SGHTA and CDR2 FQGTGA. CDR3 amino acids: CASSQTVRGDEQYF. The CDR3 DNA follows: TGTGCCAGCAGCCAAACAGTCAGGGGGGACGAGCAGTACTTC.

The J gene is TRBJ1-1, the V gene TRBV10-3; D gene ambiguous. CDR1 and CDR2 (germline): ENHRY, SYGVKD. CDR3 length equals 16 residues. Trimming took off 0 bases at V and 5 bases at J, with 16 bases between the two ends. The CDR3 sequence: CAISESEGGSYTEAFF. Here the CDR3 DNA reads TGTGCCATCAGTGAGTCGGAGGGCGGAAGTTATACTGAAGCTTTCTTT.